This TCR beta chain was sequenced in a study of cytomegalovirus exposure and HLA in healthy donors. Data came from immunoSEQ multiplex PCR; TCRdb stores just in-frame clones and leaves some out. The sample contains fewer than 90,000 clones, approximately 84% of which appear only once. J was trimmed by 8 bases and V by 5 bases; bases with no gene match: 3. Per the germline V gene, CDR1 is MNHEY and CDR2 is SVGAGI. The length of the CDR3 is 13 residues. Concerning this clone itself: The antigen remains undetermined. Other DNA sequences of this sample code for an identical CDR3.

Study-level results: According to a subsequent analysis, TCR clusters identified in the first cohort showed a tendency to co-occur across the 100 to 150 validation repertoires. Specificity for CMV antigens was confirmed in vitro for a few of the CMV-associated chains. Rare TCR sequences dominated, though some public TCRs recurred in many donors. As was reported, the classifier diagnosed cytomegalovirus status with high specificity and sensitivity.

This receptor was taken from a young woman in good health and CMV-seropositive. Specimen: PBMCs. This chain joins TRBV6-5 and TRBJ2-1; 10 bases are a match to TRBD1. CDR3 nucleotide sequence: TGTGCCAGCAGTAGGGACAGGGGACATGAGCAGTTCTTC. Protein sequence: CASSRDRGHEQFF.